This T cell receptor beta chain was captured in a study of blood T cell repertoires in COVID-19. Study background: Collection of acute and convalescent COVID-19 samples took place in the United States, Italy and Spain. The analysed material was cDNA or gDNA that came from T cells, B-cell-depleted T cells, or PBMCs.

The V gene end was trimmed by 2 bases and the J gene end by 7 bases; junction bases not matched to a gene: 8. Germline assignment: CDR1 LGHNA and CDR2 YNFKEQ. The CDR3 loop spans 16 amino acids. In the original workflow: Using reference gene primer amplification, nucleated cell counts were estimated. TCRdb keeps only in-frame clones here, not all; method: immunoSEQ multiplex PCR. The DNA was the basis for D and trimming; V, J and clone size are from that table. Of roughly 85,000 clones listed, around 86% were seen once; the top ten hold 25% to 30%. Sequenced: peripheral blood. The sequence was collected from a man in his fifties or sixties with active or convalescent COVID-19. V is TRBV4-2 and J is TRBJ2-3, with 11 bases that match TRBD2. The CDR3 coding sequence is TGTGCCAGCAGCCAACTGCGGGCTAGCGGGGGGTATACGCAGTATTTT. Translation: CASSQLRASGGYTQYF.